The 21 T cell receptor beta chains given below trace back to one sample, sequenced in a study of shared clonotypes between healthy human individuals. The table came from immunoSEQ multiplex PCR; TCRdb's copy has only in-frame clones and leaves some out. This table has over a million clones, about four fifths appearing once. Material: memory CD4+ T cells from PBMCs. The subset: CD45RA-negative fraction. The receptor set was obtained from a man between 18 and 29 years old in good health. Some clones in this sample may be carry-over from other donors' samples.

This clone was seen just once. This sequence joins TRBV4-1 and TRBJ1-4, with D possibly matching TRBD1 (5 bases). CDR3 length equals 14 residues. Germline assignment: CDR1 MGHRA and CDR2 YSYEKL. V gave up 3 bases and J gave up 4 bases, with 9 bases separating them. The CDR3 region has the DNA TGCGCCAGCAGCCATCAGGGCTTTAATGAAAAACTGTTTTTT. As protein: CASSHQGFNEKLFF.

This chain connects TRBV28 to TRBJ2-6; tentative D call: TRBD1 (6 bases). Germline CDR1 and CDR2: MDHEN and SYDVKM. Trimming shortened V by 6 bases and J by 0 bases, and 12 bases separated the two germline ends. CDR3 length equals 16 residues. The CDR3 DNA sequence: TGTGCCAGCAGACCATTCAGGGGCTCTGGGGCCAACGTCCTGACTTTC. It is translated as CASRPFRGSGANVLTF.

This clone was picked up one time. This sequence joins TRBV28 and TRBJ1-1, with 8 bases matching TRBD1. The CDR3 runs to 15 residues. After removal of 5 bases from V and 1 base from J, the junction contained 6 bases not matched to a gene. The germline V gene encodes CDR1 MDHEN and CDR2 SYDVKM. The CDR3 DNA sequence: TGTGCCAGCAGTCAATCACAGGGGGAGAACACTGAAGCTTTCTTT. It yields the protein CASSQSQGENTEAFF.

The chain couples TRBV7-2 to TRBJ1-1, with a possible D match to TRBD1 (5 bases). Germline CDR1 reads SGHTA; CDR2 reads FQGNSA. Deletions cut 5 bases from V and 0 bases from J, with 7 bases between. The CDR3 is 13 residues long. The CDR3 nucleotides are TGTGCCAGCAGCGAAGGGGTGAACACTGAAGCTTTCTTT. Amino acid sequence: CASSEGVNTEAFF. Together with reference TRBV7-2 and TRBJ1-1, the CDR3 gives the full variable domain: GAGVSQSPSNKVTEKGKDVELRCDPISGHTALYWYRQSLGQGLEFLIYFQGNSAPDKSGLPSDRFSAERTGGSVSTLTIQRTQQEDSAVYLCASSEGVNTEAFFGQGTRLTVV.

The chain combines TRBV9 with TRBJ2-2; D not certain. In germline, CDR1 is SGDLS, CDR2 YYNGEE. The CDR3 totals 12 residues. Trimming shortened V by 4 bases and J by 4 bases, and 5 bases separated the two germline ends. The CDR3 spells CASSSPTGELFF. CDR3 DNA sequence: TGTGCCAGCAGCTCCCCCACCGGGGAGCTGTTTTTT.

The chain is built from TRBV2 and TRBJ2-5; TRBD1 matches 8 bases. Germline V gene data show CDR1 as SNHLY and CDR2 as FYNNEI. CDR3 length: 13 amino acids. V shed 7 bases, J shed 6 bases, and the junction held 7 bases outside the gene matches. CDR3 sequence reads: CASNGPGGQTQYF. The CDR3 DNA sequence: TGTGCCAGCAACGGACCAGGGGGCCAGACCCAGTACTTC.

This sequence joins TRBV5-4 and TRBJ2-6, with D possibly matching TRBD1 (6 bases). Trimming took 4 bases from V and 4 from J, leaving 12 bases between them. The CDR3 runs to 15 residues. CDR1 is SGHNT and CDR2 is YYREEE in the germline V gene (reference sequence). The CDR3: CASSVPGTGANVLTF. The CDR3 DNA sequence: TGTGCCAGCAGCGTCCCCGGGACAGGGGCCAACGTCCTGACTTTC.

This chain uses TRBV27 with TRBJ2-5; tentatively, D is TRBD1 or TRBD2 (5 bases each). Germline assignment: CDR1 MNHEY and CDR2 SMNVEV (reference sequence). The CDR3 runs 16 residues. Trimming took off 5 bases at V and 1 base at J, with 17 bases between the two ends. Here the CDR3 DNA reads TGTGCCAGCAGTCCCAGGGACGGGCGTCCCCAAGAGACCCAGTACTTC. Amino acids: CASSPRDGRPQETQYF.

This clone was seen a handful of times. The V and J genes are TRBV29-1 and TRBJ1-1; D remains unclear. V dropped 7 bases and J dropped 3 bases, with 9 bases sitting between them. The CDR3 is 11 residues long. Germline V gives CDR1 SQVTM, CDR2 ANQGSEA. CDR3 sequence (DNA): TGCAGCGCCCTTGCGTACACTGAAGCTTTCTTT. It yields the protein CSALAYTEAFF.

Only one count was recorded for this clone. CDR3 sequence: CASSWGQGQETQYF. DNA of the CDR3: TGTGCCAGCAGTTGGGGACAGGGGCAAGAGACCCAGTACTTC. This sequence joins TRBV6-6 and TRBJ2-5; 10 bases map to TRBD1. The CDR3 consists of 14 residues. CDR1 is MNHNY and CDR2 is SVGAGI in the germline V gene (reference sequence). V lost 4 bases, J lost 2 bases, and 1 base stayed unmatched.

This chain uses TRBV4-2 with TRBJ2-7, with TRBD2 matching 7 bases. The CDR3 totals 17 residues. Looked up from germline, CDR1 is LGHNA and CDR2 is YNFKEQ. V dropped 3 bases and J dropped 2; count of bases not matched to a gene: 13. The CDR3 loop reads CASSHVLTGGMAYEQYF. For the CDR3, the DNA is TGTGCCAGCAGCCACGTGCTCACCGGGGGGATGGCCTACGAGCAGTACTTC.

The CDR3: CASLPPKREGQHEQFF. CDR3 coding DNA: TGTGCCAGCTTACCTCCGAAGAGGGAGGGCCAACATGAGCAGTTCTTC. This chain joins TRBV25-1 and TRBJ2-1; 7 bases map to TRBD2. The CDR3 spans 16 residues. The germline V gene encodes CDR1 MGHDK and CDR2 SYGVNS. V shed 8 bases, J shed 8 bases, and the junction held 18 bases outside the gene matches. Complete variable domain (other parts from reference TRBV25-1 and TRBJ2-1): EADIYQTPRYLVIGTGKKITLECSQTMGHDKMYWYQQDPGMELHLIHYSYGVNSTEKGDLSSESTVSRIRTEHFPLTLESARPSHTSQYLCASLPPKREGQHEQFFGPGTRLTVL.

This clone was detected only once. V is TRBV4-3 and J is TRBJ1-1; TRBD1 might be the D (5 bases). The CDR3 runs 14 residues. V was clipped by 0 bases and J by 7 bases, with 12 bases between them. CDR1 and CDR2 (germline): LGHNA, YSLEER. CDR3 DNA sequence: TGCGCCAGCAGCCAAGATCTCGGGGGTCTTGAAGCTTTCTTT. Its translation is CASSQDLGGLEAFF.

V gene TRBV30 combines with J gene TRBJ1-5; D not resolved. Trimming removed 0 bases from V and 5 bases from J, with 11 bases in between. Germline CDR1 and CDR2: GTSNPN and SVGIG (reference sequence). The CDR3 runs to 14 residues. The CDR3 region is CAWSVLSADQPQHF. As DNA, the CDR3 is TGTGCCTGGAGTGTACTAAGTGCGGATCAGCCCCAGCATTTT.

This sequence joins TRBV13 and TRBJ2-1; 7 bases fit TRBD2. Germline V CDR1 and CDR2: PRHDT, FYEKMQ (reference sequence). CDR3 length equals 17 residues. The ends lost 5 bases at V and 1 base at J; junction bases unmatched: 11. DNA for the CDR3: TGTGCCAGCAGCCCCCTCGGGGAGGGCCTGTCCTACAATGAGCAGTTCTTC. This translates into CASSPLGEGLSYNEQFF.

The gene calls are TRBV29-1 and TRBJ2-5; D gene ambiguous. V lost 2 bases and J 2 bases, leaving 9 bases between the germline ends. The CDR3 sequence is 13 residues long. The germline V gene encodes CDR1 SQVTM and CDR2 ANQGSEA. The CDR3 loop reads CSVESWGQETQYF. The CDR3 DNA reads TGCAGCGTTGAATCATGGGGACAAGAGACCCAGTACTTC.

The chain combines TRBV7-7 with TRBJ2-1; D is unclear. The ends were cut back, 1 base at V and 8 bases at J, with 15 bases in the middle. Per germline, CDR1 SSHAT and CDR2 FNYEAQ (reference sequence). CDR3 length equals 15 residues. The CDR3 nucleotides read TGTGCCAGCAGCTTAGGCGTGGGCCCGACCGATGAGCAGTTCTTC. Its protein is CASSLGVGPTDEQFF.

The table lists this clone with a count of one. This rearrangement joins TRBV28 to TRBJ2-7; tentative D call: TRBD1 (6 bases). The V and J ends lost 4 bases and 2 bases respectively, with 18 bases between them. The CDR3 covers 16 residues. Germline V lookup: CDR1 MDHEN, CDR2 SYDVKM. CDR3 region: CASSSSSGQFAYEQYF. The CDR3 nucleotides read TGTGCCAGCAGTTCCTCTTCTGGACAGTTTGCCTACGAGCAGTACTTC.

V usage is TRBV29-1 and J usage is TRBJ2-3; tentatively, D is TRBD1 or TRBD2 (5 bases each). Trimming took 4 bases from V and 0 from J, leaving 8 bases between them. The CDR3 contains 13 residues. Germline V gives CDR1 SQVTM, CDR2 ANQGSEA. The DNA for the CDR3 is TGCAGCGTTGTAGGGGACAGCACAGATACGCAGTATTTT. Translated: CSVVGDSTDTQYF.

The chain employs TRBV10-3 and TRBJ1-2, with 7 bases fitting TRBD1. Trimming at V came to 3 bases and at J to 7 bases, leaving 11 bases not matched to a gene. Germline CDR1 ENHRY, CDR2 SYGVKD. The CDR3 runs 15 residues. The CDR3 nucleotides read TGTGCCATCAGTGAAACAGGGGCCCGGGGGACTGGCTACACCTTC. This codes for CAISETGARGTGYTF.

This clone was observed a handful of times. The V and J genes are TRBV5-1 and TRBJ1-2; 8 positions match TRBD1. The V gene's germline CDR1 is SGHRS and CDR2 YFSETQ. Trimming cost V 2 bases and J 0 bases; bases outside gene matches: 15. The CDR3 sequence is 19 residues long. CDR3 coding DNA: TGCGCCAGCAGCTTCTCCGGACAGGGTTCTTTAGGAGCTAACTATGGCTACACCTTC. The encoded protein is CASSFSGQGSLGANYGYTF.